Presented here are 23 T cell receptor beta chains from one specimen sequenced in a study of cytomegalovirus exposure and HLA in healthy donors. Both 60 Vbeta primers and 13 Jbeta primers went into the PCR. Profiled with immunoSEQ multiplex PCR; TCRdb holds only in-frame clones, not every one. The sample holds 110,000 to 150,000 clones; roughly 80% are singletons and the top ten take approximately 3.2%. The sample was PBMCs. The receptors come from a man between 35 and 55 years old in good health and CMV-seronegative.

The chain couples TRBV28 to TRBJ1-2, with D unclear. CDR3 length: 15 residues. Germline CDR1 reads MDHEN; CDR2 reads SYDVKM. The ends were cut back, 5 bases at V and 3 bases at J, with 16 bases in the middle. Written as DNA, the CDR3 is TGTGCCAGCAGTGGTCACAGAAAGTTTGACTATGGCTACACCTTC. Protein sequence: CASSGHRKFDYGYTF.

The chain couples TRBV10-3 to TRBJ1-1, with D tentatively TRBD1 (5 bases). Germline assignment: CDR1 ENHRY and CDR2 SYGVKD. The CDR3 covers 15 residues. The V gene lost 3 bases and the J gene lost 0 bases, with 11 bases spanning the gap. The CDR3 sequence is CAISDSGLMNTEAFF. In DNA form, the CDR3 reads TGTGCCATCAGTGATTCGGGACTCATGAACACTGAAGCTTTCTTT.

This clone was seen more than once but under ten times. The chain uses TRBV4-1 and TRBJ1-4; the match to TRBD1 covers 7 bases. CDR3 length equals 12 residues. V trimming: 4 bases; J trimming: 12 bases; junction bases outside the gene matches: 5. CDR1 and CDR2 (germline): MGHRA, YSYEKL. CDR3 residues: CASSPTGVELFF. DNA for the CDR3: TGCGCCAGCAGCCCAACAGGGGTTGAACTGTTTTTT.

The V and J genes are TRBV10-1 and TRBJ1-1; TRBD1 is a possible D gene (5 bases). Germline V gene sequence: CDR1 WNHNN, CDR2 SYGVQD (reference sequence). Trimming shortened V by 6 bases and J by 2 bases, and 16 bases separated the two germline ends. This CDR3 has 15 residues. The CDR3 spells CASSGTLGDNTEAFF. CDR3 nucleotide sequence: TGCGCCAGCAGCGGAACCCTAGGGGATAACACTGAAGCTTTCTTT.

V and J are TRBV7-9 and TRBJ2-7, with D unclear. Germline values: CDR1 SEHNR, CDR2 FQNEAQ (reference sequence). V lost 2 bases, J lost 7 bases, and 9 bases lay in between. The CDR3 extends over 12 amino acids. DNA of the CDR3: TGTGCCAGCAGCTTAAATTCGGTTGAGCAGTACTTC. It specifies CASSLNSVEQYF.

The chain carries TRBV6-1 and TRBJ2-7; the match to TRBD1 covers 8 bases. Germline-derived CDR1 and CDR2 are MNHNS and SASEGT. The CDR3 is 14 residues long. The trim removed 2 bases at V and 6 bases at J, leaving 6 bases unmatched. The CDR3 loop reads CASSELRQGTEQYF. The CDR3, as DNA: TGTGCCAGCAGTGAACTAAGACAGGGGACCGAGCAGTACTTC.

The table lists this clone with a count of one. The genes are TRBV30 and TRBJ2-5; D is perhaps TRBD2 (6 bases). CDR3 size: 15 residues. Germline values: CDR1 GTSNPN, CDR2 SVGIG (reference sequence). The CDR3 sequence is CATEGPGVTKETQYF. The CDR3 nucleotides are TGTGCTACGGAGGGGCCGGGAGTAACAAAAGAGACCCAGTACTTC. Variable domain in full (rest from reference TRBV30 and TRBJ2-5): SQTIHQWPATLVQPVGSPLSLECTVEGTSNPNLYWYRQAAGRGLQLLFYSVGIGQISSEVPQNLSASRPQDRQFILSSKKLLLSDSGFYLCATEGPGVTKETQYFGPGTRLLVL.

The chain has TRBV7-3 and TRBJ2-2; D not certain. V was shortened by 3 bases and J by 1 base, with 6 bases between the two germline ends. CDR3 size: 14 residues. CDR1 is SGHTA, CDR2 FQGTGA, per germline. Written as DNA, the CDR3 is TGTGCCAGCAGCTTCCAGGAGAACACCGGGGAGCTGTTTTTT. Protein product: CASSFQENTGELFF.

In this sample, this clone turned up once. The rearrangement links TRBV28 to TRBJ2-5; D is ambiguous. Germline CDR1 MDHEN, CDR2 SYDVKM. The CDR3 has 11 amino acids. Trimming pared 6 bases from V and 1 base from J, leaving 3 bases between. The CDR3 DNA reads TGTGCCAGCAGCCTCCAAGAGACCCAGTACTTC. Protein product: CASSLQETQYF.

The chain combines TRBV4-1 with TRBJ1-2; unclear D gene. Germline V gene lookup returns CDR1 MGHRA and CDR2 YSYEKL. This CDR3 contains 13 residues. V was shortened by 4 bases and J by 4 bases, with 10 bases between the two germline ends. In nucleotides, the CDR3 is TGCGCCAGCAGCCCTGGGCCTGGCTATGGCTACACCTTC. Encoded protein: CASSPGPGYGYTF.

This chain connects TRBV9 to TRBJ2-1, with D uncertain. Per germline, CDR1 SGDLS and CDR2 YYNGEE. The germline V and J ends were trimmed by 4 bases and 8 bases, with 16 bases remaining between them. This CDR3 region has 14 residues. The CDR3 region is CASSLGFRGDEQFF. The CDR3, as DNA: TGTGCCAGCAGCCTTGGTTTTCGAGGCGATGAGCAGTTCTTC. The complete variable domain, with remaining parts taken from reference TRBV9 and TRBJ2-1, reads DSGVTQTPKHLITATGQRVTLRCSPRSGDLSVYWYQQSLDQGLQFLIQYYNGEERAKGNILERFSAQQFPDLHSELNLSSLELGDSALYFCASSLGFRGDEQFFGPGTRLTVL.

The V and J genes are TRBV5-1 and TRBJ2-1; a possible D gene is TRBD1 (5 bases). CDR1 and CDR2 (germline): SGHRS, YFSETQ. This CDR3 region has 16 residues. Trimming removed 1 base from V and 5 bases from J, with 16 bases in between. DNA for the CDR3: TGCGCCAGCAGCTTGTTCAGGGCAGGGAATCACAATGAGCAGTTCTTC. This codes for CASSLFRAGNHNEQFF.

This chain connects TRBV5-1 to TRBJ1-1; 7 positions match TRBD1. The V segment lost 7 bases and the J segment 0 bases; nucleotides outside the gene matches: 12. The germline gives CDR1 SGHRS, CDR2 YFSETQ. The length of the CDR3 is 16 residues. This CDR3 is CASHPGQTQMNTEAFF. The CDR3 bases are TGCGCCAGCCACCCGGGACAGACTCAAATGAACACTGAAGCTTTCTTT. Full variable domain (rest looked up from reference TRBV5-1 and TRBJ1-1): KAGVTQTPRYLIKTRGQQVTLSCSPISGHRSVSWYQQTPGQGLQFLFEYFSETQRNKGNFPGRFSGRQFSNSRSEMNVSTLELGDSALYLCASHPGQTQMNTEAFFGQGTRLTVV.

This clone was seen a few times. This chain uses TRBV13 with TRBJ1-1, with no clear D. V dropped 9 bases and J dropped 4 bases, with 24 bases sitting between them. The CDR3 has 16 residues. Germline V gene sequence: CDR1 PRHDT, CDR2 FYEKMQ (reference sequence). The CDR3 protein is CASKPSETRALTEAFF. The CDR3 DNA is TGTGCCAGTAAACCTAGCGAGACTCGGGCCCTCACTGAAGCTTTCTTT.

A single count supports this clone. The CDR3: CASSEFTGVRTDTQYF. CDR3 DNA: TGTGCCAGCAGTGAGTTCACAGGGGTTCGCACAGATACGCAGTATTTT. The chain carries TRBV6-1 and TRBJ2-3; 7 nucleotides align to TRBD1. With 3 bases clipped from V and 1 base from J, the junction kept 7 bases outside the gene matches. The CDR3 loop spans 16 amino acids. From germline, CDR1 is MNHNS and CDR2 SASEGT.

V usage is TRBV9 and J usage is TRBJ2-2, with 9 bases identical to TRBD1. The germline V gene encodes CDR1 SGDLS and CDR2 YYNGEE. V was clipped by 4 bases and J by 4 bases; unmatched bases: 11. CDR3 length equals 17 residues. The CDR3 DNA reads TGTGCCAGCAGCCTTCATCCGGGACAGGGCGCCACCGGGGAGCTGTTTTTT. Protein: CASSLHPGQGATGELFF.

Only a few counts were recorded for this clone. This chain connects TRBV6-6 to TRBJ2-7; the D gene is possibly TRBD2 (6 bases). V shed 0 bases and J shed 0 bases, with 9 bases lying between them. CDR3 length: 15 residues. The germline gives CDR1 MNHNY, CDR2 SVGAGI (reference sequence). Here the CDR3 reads CASSYSGGSSYEQYF. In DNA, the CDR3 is TGTGCCAGCAGTTACTCCGGGGGATCCTCCTACGAGCAGTACTTC.

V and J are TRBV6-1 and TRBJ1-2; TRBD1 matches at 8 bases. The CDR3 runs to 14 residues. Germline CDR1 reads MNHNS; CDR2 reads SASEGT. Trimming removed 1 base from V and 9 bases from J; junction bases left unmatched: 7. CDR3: CASSEEGRGPSYTF. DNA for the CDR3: TGTGCCAGCAGTGAAGAAGGCAGGGGGCCTAGCTACACCTTC.

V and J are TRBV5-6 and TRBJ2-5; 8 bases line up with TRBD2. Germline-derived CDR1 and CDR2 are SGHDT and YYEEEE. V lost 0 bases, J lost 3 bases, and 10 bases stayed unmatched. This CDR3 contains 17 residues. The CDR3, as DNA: TGTGCCAGCAGCTTGGGGCCCGGAGGCGGGGGGAAAGAGACCCAGTACTTC. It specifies CASSLGPGGGGKETQYF.

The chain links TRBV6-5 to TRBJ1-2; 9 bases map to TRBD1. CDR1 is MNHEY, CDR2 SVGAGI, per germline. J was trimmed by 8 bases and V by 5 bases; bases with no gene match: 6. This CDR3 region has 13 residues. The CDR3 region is CASSAHRGQGYTF. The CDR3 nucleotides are TGTGCCAGCAGTGCTCACAGGGGGCAGGGCTACACCTTC.

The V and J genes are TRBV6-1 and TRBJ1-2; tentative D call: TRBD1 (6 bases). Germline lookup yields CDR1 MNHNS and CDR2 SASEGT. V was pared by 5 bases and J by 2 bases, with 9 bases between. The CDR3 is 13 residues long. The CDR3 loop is CASSPDRNYGYTF. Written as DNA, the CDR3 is TGTGCCAGCAGTCCCGACAGGAACTATGGCTACACCTTC.

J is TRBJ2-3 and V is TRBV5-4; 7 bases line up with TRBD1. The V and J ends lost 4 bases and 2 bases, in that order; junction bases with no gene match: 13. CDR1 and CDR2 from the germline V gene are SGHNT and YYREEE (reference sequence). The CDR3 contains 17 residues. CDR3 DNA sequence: TGTGCCAGCAGCGATCCCTCCGACAGGGCTTCCACAGATACGCAGTATTTT. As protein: CASSDPSDRASTDTQYF.

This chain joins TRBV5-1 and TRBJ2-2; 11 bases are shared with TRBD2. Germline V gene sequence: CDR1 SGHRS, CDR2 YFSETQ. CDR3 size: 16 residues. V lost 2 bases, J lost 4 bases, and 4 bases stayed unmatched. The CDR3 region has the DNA TGCGCCAGCAGCTTACTAGCGGGGGCGACCACCGGGGAGCTGTTTTTT. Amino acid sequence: CASSLLAGATTGELFF.